This T cell receptor (beta chain) was profiled in a study of T cell repertoires and leukemia-associated antigens (dated by TCRdb to between 2018 and 2021). Notes on the research overall: Around 15 million effective reads were obtained overall, with each sample giving about 5.1 to 6.6 million read pairs and roughly 3 to 5.0 million effective reads. Using in vitro peptide stimulation of healthy T cells, the study sought to determine the antigen recognized by a TCR Vbeta21 clone earlier detected in CML patients.

Total RNA was extracted from the cultured T cells with TRIzol reagent. TCRbeta libraries were amplified from RNA using 5' rapid amplification of cDNA ends (5'RACE). Before sequencing, Qubit, an Agilent instrument, and quantitative PCR were used to check library concentration and integrity. Sequencing of qualified libraries was performed on Illumina HiSeq or MiSeq by a commercial service provider. As for the original processing: TCR sequences in each sample were identified with MiXCR version 1.8.2. For a clone to count as qualified, its CDR3 had to be longer than four amino acids, its nucleotide length had to be in-frame, and the clone could not contain a stop codon. A read counted as effective if the read contained the complete CDR3 structure. Validation of expanded clones was performed by RT-PCR with 24 Vbeta primers, GeneScan spectratyping, and Sanger sequencing. In-frame beta chains were kept once TCRdb had trimmed the public reads at Q25 with fastp and called clones with MiXCR. Every CDR3 protein is listed once, alongside the most common genes and DNA of its rows. The V and J calls reflect TCRdb's pipeline rather than the authors' work. This sample lists 11,000 or so distinct CDR3 sequences; approximately 43% were detected once. The top ten constitute over 25% of the sample.

CD3+ T cells were first rested overnight at 2.5 million to 3 million cells/mL in RPMI 1640 without fetal bovine serum. CD3+ T cells were isolated from PBMCs with MACS immunomagnetic beads following the manufacturer's instructions. Overall results and qualifications from the work: The antigen specificity and function of the expanded clones were not directly tested, and further investigation of both was required. No significant differences among the four groups were observed in the numbers of Vbeta genes (about 60), Jbeta genes (14), VDJ rearrangements, or unique CDR3s.

Per the germline V gene (reference sequence), PRHDT is the CDR1 and FYEKMQ is the CDR2. The CDR3 holds 16 amino acids from the cysteine to the phenylalanine. The only DNA kept is the CDR3, 48 bases in frame from the first base. The V and J ends are trimmed by 5 bases and 3 bases, leaving 18 bases between them. As concerns this clonotype: Its antigen has not been determined. Base qualities are not provided; no much larger clone lies one nucleotide away.

The chain was built from TRBV13 and TRBJ2-3, and perhaps TRBD1 as D gene, on 6 matching bases. The sequenced material came from CD3+ T cells sorted from blood and cultured. The sequence came from a female donor in good health. CDR3 loop: CASSHRTARLTDTQYF. The DNA sequence reads TGTGCCAGCAGCCACCGGACAGCGAGGCTTACAGATACGCAGTATTTT.